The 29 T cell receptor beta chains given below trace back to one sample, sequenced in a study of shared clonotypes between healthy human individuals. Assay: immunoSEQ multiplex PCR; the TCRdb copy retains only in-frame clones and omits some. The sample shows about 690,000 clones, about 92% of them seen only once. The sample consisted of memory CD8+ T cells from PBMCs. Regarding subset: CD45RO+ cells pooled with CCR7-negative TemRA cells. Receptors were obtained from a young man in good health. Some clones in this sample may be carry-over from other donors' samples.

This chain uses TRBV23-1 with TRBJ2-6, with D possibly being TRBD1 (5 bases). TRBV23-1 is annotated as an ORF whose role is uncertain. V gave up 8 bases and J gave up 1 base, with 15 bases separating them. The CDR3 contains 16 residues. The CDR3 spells CASGQGSGSGANVLTF. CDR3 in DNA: TGCGCCAGCGGGCAGGGTAGTGGGTCTGGGGCCAACGTCCTGACTTTC.

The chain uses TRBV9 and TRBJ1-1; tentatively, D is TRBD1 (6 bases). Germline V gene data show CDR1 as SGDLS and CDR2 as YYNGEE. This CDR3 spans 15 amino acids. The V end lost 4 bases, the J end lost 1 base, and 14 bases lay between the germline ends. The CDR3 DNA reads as TGTGCCAGCAGCTCCCGACGGACAGAGAACACTGAAGCTTTCTTT. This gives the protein CASSSRRTENTEAFF.

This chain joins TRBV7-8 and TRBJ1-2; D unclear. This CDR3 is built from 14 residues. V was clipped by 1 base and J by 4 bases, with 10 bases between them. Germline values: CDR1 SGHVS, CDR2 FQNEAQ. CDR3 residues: CASSLVSTAYGYTF. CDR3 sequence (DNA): TGTGCCAGCAGCTTAGTTTCTACAGCCTATGGCTACACCTTC.

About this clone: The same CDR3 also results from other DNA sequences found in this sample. CDR3 in DNA: TGTGCCAGCAGCCTAAGCTCCTACAATGAGCAGTTCTTC. It is translated as CASSLSSYNEQFF. The rearrangement joins TRBV27 to TRBJ2-1; D not resolved. Per the germline V gene, CDR1 is MNHEY and CDR2 is SMNVEV (reference sequence). Deletions cut 6 bases from V and 0 bases from J, with 6 bases between. The CDR3 is 13 amino acids.

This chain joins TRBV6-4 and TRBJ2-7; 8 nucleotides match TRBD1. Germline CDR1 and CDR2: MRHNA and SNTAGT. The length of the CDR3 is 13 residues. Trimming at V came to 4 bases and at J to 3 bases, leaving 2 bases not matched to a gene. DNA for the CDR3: TGTGCCAGCAGTGCAGGGGGCATCTACGAGCAGTACTTC. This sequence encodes CASSAGGIYEQYF.

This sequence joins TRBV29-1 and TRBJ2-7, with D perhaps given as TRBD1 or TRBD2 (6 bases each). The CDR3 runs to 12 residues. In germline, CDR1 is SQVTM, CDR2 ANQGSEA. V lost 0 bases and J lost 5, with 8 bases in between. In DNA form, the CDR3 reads TGCAGCGTTGAAGATGGGGGGCACGAGCAGTACTTC. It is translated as CSVEDGGHEQYF.

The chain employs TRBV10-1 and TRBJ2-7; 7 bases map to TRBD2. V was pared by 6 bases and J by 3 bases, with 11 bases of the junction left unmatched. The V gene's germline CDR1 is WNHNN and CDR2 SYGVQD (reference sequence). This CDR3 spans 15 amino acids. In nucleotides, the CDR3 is TGCGCCAGCAGGGTGGTCACTAGCGCCAACTACGAGCAGTACTTC. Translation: CASRVVTSANYEQYF.

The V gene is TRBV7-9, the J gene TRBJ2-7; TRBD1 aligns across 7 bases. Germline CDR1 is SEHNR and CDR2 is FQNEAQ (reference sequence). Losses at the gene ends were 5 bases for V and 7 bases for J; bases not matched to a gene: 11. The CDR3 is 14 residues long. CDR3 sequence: CASSQSGTVEEQYF. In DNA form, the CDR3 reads TGTGCCAGCAGCCAATCCGGGACAGTGGAAGAGCAGTACTTC.

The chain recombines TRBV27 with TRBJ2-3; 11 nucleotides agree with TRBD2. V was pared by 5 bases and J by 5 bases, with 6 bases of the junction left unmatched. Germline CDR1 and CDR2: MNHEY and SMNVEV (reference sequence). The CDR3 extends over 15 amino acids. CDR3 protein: CASSETGLAVDTQYF. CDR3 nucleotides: TGTGCCAGCAGTGAGACGGGACTAGCGGTAGATACGCAGTATTTT.

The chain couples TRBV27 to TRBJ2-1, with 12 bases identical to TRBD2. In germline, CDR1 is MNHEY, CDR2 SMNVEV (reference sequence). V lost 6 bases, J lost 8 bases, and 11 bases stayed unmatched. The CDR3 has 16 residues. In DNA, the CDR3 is TGTGCCAGCAGCTCTAGGCCGGGACTAGCGGGCGATGAGCAGTTCTTC. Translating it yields CASSSRPGLAGDEQFF.

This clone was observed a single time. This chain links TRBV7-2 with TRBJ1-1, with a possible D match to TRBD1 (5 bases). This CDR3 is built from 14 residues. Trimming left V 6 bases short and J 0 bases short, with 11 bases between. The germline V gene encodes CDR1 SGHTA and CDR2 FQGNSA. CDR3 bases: TGTGCCAGCAGGTTGGGGGACCTGAACACTGAAGCTTTCTTT. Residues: CASRLGDLNTEAFF.

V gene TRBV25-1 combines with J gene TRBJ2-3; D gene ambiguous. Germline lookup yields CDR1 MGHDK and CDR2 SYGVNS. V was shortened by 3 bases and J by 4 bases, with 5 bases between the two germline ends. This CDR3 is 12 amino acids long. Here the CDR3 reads CASSEGSDTQYF. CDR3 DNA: TGTGCCAGCAGTGAGGGTTCAGATACGCAGTATTTT.

CDR3 region: CASSLDAGNTEAFF. CDR3 DNA: TGTGCCAGCAGCCTTGATGCGGGGAACACTGAAGCTTTCTTT. The chain couples TRBV7-6 to TRBJ1-1; D is unclear. The CDR3 has 14 amino acids. Germline V gives CDR1 SGHVS, CDR2 FNYEAQ. Trimming stripped 5 bases from V and 1 base from J, with 11 bases between. The full variable domain, rest sourced from reference TRBV7-6 and TRBJ1-1, is GAGVSQSPRYKVTKRGQDVALRCDPISGHVSLYWYRQALGQGPEFLTYFNYEAQQDKSGLPNDRFSAERPEGSISTLTIQRTEQRDSAMYRCASSLDAGNTEAFFGQGTRLTVV.

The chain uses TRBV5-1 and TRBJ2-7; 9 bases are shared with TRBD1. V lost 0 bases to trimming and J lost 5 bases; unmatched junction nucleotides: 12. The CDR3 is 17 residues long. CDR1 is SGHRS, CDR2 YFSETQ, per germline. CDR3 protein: CASSLGAYRGRWDEQYF. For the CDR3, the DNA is TGCGCCAGCAGCTTGGGCGCCTACAGGGGGCGCTGGGACGAGCAGTACTTC.

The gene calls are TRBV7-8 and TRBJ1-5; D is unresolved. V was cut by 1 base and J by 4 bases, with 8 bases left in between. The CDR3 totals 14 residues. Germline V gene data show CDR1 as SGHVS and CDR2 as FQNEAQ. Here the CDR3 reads CASSLVQPNQPQHF. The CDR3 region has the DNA TGTGCCAGCAGCTTAGTACAGCCGAATCAGCCCCAGCATTTT.

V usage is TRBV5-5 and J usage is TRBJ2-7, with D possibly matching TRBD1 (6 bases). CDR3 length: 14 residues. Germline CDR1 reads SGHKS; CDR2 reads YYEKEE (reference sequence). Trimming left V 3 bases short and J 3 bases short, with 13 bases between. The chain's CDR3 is CASSSGTPNYEQYF. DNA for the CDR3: TGTGCCAGCAGCTCAGGGACACCGAACTACGAGCAGTACTTC.

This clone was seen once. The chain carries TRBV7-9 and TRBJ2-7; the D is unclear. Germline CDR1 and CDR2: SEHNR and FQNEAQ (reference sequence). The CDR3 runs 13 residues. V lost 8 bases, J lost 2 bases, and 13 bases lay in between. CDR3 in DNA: TGTGCCAGCTTGGACCTCAGTACCTACGAGCAGTACTTC. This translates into CASLDLSTYEQYF.

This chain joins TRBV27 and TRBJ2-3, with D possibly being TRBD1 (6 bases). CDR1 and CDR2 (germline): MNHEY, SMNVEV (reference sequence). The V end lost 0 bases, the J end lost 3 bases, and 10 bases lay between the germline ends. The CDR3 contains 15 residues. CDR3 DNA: TGTGCCAGCAGTTTATCCCTCAGGGGAACAGATACGCAGTATTTT. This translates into CASSLSLRGTDTQYF.

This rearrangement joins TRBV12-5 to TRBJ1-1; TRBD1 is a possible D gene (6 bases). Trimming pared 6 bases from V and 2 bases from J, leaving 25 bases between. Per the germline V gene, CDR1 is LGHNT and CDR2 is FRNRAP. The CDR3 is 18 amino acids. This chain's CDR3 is CASGSFNLPTGPNTEAFF. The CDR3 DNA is TGTGCTAGTGGATCCTTCAACCTCCCGACAGGCCCCAACACTGAAGCTTTCTTT.

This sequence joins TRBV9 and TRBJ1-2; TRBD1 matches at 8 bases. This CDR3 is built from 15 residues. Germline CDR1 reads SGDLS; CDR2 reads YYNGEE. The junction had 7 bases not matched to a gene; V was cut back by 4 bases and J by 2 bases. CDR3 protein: CASSYSRQGNYGYTF. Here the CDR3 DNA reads TGTGCCAGCAGCTACAGTAGACAGGGGAACTATGGCTACACCTTC.

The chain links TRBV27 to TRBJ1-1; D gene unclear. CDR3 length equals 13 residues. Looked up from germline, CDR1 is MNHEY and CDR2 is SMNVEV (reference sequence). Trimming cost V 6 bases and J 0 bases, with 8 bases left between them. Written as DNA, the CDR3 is TGTGCCAGCAGCGTTGGGGTGAACACTGAAGCTTTCTTT. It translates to CASSVGVNTEAFF.

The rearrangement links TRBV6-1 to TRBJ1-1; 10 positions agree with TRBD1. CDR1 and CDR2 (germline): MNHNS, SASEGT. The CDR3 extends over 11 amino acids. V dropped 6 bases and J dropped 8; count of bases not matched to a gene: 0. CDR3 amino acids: CASRGQGEAFF. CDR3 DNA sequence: TGTGCCAGCAGGGGACAGGGGGAAGCTTTCTTT.

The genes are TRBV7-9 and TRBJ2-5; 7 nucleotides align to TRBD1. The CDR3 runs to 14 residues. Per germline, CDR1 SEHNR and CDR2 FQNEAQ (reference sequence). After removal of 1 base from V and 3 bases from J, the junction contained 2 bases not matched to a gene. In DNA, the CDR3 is TGTGCCAGCAGCTTAGTGGGGACAGAAGAGACCCAGTACTTC. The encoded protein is CASSLVGTEETQYF.

In DNA form, the CDR3 reads TGTGCCAGCAGGGGGGAGGGCCCTCCCAATGAGCAGTTCTTC. Its protein is CASRGEGPPNEQFF. This sequence joins TRBV7-2 and TRBJ2-1, with TRBD2 matching over 7 bases. This CDR3 has 14 residues. J was trimmed by 6 bases and V by 6 bases; bases with no gene match: 8. Looked up from germline, CDR1 is SGHTA and CDR2 is FQGNSA. The whole variable domain, filled in from reference TRBV7-2 and TRBJ2-1, reads GAGVSQSPSNKVTEKGKDVELRCDPISGHTALYWYRQSLGQGLEFLIYFQGNSAPDKSGLPSDRFSAERTGGSVSTLTIQRTQQEDSAVYLCASRGEGPPNEQFFGPGTRLTVL.

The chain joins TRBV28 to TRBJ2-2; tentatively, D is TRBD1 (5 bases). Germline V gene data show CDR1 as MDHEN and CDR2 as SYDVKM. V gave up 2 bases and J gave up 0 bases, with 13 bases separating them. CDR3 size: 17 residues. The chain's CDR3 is CASSLRTTLSNTGELFF. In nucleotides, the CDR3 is TGTGCCAGCAGTTTAAGGACAACCTTATCGAACACCGGGGAGCTGTTTTTT.

The CDR3 is CASSPGLAGVQYEQYF. Written as DNA, the CDR3 is TGTGCCAGCAGCCCCGGACTAGCGGGAGTTCAATACGAGCAGTACTTC. The chain recombines TRBV7-8 with TRBJ2-7; 13 bases agree with TRBD2. The V gene end was trimmed by 5 bases and the J gene end by 4 bases; junction bases not matched to a gene: 8. The CDR3 sequence is 16 residues long. Germline V gives CDR1 SGHVS, CDR2 FQNEAQ.

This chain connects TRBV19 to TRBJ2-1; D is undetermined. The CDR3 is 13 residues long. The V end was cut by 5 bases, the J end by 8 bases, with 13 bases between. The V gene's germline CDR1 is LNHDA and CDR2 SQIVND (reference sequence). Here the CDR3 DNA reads TGTGCCAGTAGTGACCTCCCTTGGGATGAGCAGTTCTTC. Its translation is CASSDLPWDEQFF.

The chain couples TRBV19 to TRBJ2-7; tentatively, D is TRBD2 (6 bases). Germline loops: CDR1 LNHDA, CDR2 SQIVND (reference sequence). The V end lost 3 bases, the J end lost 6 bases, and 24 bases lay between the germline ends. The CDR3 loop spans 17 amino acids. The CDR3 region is CASSMGHRGTPLTEQYF. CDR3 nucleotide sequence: TGTGCCAGTAGTATGGGTCATCGGGGGACTCCCCTAACCGAGCAGTACTTC.

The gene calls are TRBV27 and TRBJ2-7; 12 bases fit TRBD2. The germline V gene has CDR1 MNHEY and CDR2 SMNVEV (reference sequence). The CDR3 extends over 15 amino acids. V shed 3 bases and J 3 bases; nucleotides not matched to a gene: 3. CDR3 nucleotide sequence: TGTGCCAGCAGTTTCTCTAGCGGGGGGGGCTACGAGCAGTACTTC. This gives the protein CASSFSSGGGYEQYF.